One T cell receptor (beta chain) is described in this entry. Antigen unknown. Whether given at about 4 or about 12 weeks, second doses were pooled. The data are from a study of T cell responses to AZD1222 COVID-19 vaccine. The study, taken as a whole, reports: Most donors were white British, females outnumbered males, and clonal diversity was possibly underestimated. Targets within unmutated variant regions were reportedly found for nearly half of spike-specific TCRs.

TCRdb keeps only in-frame clones here, not all; method: immunoSEQ multiplex PCR. This sample has fewer than 110,000 clones, with approximately 87% found just once. The CDR3 consists of 16 residues. Trimming stripped 3 bases from V and 5 bases from J, with 19 bases between. Germline lookup yields CDR1 MNHEY and CDR2 SMNVEV (reference sequence). The source of this sequence is an adult who received the AZD1222 COVID-19 vaccine. The chain employs TRBV27 and TRBJ1-2, with unresolved D. Specimen: peripheral blood, collected 28 days after the second AZD1222 dose. This chain's CDR3 is CASSFRALGLGYGYTF. Written as DNA, the CDR3 is TGTGCCAGCAGTTTTCGGGCCCTCGGCCTTGGGTATGGCTACACCTTC.